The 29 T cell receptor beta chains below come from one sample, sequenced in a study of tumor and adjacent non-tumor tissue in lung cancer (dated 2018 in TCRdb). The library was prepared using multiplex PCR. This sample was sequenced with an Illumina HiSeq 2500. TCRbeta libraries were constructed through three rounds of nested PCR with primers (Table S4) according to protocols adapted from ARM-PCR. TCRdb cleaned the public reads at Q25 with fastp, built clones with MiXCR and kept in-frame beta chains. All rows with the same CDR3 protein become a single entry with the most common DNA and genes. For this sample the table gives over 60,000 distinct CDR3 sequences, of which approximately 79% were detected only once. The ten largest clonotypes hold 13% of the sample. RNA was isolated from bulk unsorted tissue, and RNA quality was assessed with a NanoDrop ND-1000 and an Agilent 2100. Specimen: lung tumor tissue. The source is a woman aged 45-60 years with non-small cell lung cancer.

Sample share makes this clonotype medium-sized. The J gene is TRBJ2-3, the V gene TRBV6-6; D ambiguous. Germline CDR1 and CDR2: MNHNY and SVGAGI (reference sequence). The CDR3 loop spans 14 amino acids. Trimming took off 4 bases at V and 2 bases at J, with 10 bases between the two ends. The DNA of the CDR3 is TGTGCCAGCAGTTTCCAGTCTTTCACAGATACGCAGTATTTT. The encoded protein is CASSFQSFTDTQYF.

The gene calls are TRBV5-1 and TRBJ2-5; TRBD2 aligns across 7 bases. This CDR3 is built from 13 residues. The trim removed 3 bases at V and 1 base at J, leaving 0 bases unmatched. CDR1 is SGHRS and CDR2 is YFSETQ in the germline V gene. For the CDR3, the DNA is TGCGCCAGCAGCTCGGGAGGCCAAGAGACCCAGTACTTC. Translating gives CASSSGGQETQYF.

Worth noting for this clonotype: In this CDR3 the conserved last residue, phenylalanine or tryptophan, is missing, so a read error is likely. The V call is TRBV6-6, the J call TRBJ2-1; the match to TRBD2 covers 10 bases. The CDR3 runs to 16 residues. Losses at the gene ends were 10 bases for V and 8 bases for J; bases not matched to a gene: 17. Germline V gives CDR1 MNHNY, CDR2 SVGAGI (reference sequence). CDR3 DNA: TGTGCCACCGCTGGGACTAGCGATGTTTCTGTCCATGAGCAGTTCTCC. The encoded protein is CATAGTSDVSVHEQFS.

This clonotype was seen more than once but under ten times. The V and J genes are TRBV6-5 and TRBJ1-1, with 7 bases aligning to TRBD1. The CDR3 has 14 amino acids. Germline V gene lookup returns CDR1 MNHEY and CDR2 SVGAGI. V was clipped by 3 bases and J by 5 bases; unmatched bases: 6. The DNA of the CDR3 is TGTGCCAGCAGTTATAGGGGGCTAGAGACTGAAGCTTTCTTT. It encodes CASSYRGLETEAFF.

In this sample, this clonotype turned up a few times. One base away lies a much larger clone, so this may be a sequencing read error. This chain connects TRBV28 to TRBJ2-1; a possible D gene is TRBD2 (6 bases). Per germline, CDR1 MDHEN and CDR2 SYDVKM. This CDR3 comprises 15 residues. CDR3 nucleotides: TGTACCAGCAGCGTCCCCGGGAGAGGGGACAATGAGCAGTTCTTC. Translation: CTSSVPGRGDNEQFF.

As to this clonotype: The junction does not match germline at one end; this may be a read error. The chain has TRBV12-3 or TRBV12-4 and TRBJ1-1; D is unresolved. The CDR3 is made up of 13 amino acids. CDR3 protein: CASGLVSNTEAFF. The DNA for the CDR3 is TGTGCCAGCGGTTTAGTGTCGAACACTGAAGCTTTCTTT.

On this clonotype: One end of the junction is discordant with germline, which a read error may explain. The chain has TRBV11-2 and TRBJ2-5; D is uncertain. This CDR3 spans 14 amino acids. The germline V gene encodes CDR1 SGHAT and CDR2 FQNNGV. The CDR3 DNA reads TGTGCCACCAGCTTCGCGAGAGGACCGGAGACCCAGTACTTC. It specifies CATSFARGPETQYF.

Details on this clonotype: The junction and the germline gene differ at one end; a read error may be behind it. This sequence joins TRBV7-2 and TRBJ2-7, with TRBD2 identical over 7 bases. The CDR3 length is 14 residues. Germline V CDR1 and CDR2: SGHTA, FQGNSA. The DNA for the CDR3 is TGTACCATCAGCTTAGCTAGCGGTTCCTACGAGCAGTACTTC. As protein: CTISLASGSYEQYF.

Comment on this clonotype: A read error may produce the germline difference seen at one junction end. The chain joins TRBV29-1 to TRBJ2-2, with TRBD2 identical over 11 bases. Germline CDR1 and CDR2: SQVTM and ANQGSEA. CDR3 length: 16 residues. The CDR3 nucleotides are TGCAGCGTTGGACTAGCGGGAAGCTTTGTCACCGGGGAACTGTTTTTT. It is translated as CSVGLAGSFVTGELFF.

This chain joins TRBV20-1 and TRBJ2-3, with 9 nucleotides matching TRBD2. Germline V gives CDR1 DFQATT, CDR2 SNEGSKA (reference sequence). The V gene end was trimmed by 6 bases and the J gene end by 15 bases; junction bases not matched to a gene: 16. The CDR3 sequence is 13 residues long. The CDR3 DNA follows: TGCAGTGCCCGGACTAGCGTCCCAGATATGCAATATTTT. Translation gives CSARTSVPDMQYF.

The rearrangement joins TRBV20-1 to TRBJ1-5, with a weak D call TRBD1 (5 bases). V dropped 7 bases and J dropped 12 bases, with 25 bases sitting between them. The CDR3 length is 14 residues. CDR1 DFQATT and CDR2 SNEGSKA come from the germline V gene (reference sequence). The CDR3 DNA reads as TGCAGTGTTGAGAGTGGGGGATTCAATCAGTTCCAGCATTTT. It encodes CSVESGGFNQFQHF.

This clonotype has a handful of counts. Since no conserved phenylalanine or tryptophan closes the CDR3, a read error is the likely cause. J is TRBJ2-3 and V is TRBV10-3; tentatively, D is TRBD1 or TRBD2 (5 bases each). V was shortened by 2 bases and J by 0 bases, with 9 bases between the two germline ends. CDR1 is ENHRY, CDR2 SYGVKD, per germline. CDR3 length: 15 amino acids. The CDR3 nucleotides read TGTGCCATCAGTGAGGGGACGACTAGCACAGATACGCAGTATTTA. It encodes CAISEGTTSTDTQYL.

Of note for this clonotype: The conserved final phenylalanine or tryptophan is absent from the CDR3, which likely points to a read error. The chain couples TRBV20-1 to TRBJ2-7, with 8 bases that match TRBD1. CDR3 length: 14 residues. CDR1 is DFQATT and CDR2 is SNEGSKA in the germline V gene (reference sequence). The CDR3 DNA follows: TGCAATACTAGAGTTGGGACAGGTAGATGGGAGCAGTACTTG. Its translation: CNTRVGTGRWEQYL.

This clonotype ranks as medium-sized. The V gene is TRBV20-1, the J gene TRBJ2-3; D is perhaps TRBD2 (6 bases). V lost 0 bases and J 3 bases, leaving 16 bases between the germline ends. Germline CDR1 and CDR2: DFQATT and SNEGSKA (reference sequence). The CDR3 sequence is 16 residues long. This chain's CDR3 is CSARDGNGGETDTQYF. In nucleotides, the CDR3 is TGCAGTGCTAGAGATGGTAATGGCGGGGAGACAGATACGCAGTATTTT.

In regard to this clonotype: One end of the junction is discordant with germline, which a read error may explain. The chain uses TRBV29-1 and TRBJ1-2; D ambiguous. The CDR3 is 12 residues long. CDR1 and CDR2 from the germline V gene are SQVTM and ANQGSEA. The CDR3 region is CSVEVGRYDYTF. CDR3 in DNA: TGCAGCGTTGAAGTCGGGCGCTATGACTACACCTTC.

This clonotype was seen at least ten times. CDR3 nucleotides: TGCGCCAGCAGCCAAGATAATAGGGGGACTTCGAACACCGGGGAGCTGTTTTTT. Its protein product is CASSQDNRGTSNTGELFF. V gene TRBV4-1 combines with J gene TRBJ2-2; perhaps D is TRBD1 or TRBD2 (6 bases each). V was trimmed by 0 bases and J by 0 bases, leaving 14 bases between them. The CDR3 extends over 18 amino acids. The V gene's germline CDR1 is MGHRA and CDR2 YSYEKL.

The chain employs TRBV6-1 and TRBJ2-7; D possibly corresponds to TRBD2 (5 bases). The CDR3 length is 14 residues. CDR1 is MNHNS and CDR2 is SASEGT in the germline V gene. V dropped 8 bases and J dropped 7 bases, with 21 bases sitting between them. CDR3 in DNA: TGTGCCAGCGGTTACCGGGATCGAATCTATGAGCAGTACTTC. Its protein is CASGYRDRIYEQYF.

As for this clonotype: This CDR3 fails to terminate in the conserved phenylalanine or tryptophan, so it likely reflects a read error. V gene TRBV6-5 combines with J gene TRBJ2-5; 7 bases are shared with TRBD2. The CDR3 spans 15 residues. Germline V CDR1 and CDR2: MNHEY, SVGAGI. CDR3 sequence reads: CAGRVRAGASGGQYL. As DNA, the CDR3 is TGTGCCGGCAGAGTACGCGCGGGAGCTTCGGGGGGCCAGTACTTA.

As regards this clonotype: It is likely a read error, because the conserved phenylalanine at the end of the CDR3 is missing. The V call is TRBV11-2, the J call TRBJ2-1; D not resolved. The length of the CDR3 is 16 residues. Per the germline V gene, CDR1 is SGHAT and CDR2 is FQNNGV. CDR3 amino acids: CTSSLDLGPAVSEQFL. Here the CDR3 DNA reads TGTACCAGCAGCTTAGATCTAGGTCCTGCGGTCAGTGAACAGTTCCTC.

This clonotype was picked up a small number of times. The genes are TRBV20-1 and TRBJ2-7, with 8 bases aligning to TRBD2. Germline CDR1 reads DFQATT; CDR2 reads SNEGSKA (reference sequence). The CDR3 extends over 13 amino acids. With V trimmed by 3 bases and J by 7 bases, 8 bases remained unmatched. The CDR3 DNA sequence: TGCAGTGCTAGCCGCGACGGGGGGGGGGAGCAGTACTTC. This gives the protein CSASRDGGGEQYF.

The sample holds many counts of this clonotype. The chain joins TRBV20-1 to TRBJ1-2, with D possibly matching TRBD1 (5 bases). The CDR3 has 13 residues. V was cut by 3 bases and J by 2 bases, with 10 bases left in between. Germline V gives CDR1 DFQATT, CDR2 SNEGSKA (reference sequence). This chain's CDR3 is CSARDTLNYGYTF. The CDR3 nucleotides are TGCAGTGCTAGGGACACCTTAAACTATGGCTACACCTTC.

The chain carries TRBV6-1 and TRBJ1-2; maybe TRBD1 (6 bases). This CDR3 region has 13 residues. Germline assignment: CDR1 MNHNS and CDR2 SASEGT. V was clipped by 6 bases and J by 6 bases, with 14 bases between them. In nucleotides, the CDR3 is TGTGCCAGCAGCCCGGACAGCAGTCATGGCTACACCTTC. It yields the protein CASSPDSSHGYTF.

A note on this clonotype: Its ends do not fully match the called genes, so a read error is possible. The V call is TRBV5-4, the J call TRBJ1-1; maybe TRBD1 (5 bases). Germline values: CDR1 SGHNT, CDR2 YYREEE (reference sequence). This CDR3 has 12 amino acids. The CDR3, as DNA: TGTGCCTTAAGTTCAGGGAACATTGAAGCTTTCTTT. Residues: CALSSGNIEAFF.

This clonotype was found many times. The CDR3: CASSDGTGPDETQYF. CDR3 nucleotides: TGTGCCAGCAGCGACGGGACAGGACCAGACGAGACCCAGTACTTC. The chain employs TRBV5-4 and TRBJ2-5, with 8 bases lining up with TRBD1. The CDR3 is made up of 15 amino acids. CDR1 and CDR2 (germline): SGHNT, YYREEE (reference sequence). V lost 4 bases to trimming and J lost 5 bases; unmatched junction nucleotides: 10.

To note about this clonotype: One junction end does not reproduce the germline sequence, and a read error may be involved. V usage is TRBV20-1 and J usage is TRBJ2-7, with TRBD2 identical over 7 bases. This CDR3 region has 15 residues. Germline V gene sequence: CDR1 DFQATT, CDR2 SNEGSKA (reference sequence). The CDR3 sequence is CSARDTSGDSYDQYF. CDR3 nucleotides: TGCAGTGCTAGAGATACCAGCGGGGACTCCTACGATCAGTACTTC.

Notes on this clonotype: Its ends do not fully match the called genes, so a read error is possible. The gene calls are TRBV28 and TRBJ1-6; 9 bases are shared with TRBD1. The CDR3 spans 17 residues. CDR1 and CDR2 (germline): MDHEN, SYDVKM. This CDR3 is CASNLTGGIGYNSPLHF. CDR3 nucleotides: TGTGCCAGCAACCTCACAGGGGGCATCGGATATAATTCACCCCTACACTTT.

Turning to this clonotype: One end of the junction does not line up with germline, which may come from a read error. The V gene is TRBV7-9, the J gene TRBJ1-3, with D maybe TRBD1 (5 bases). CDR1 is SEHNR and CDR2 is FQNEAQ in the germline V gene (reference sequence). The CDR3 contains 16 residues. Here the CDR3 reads CASSTDRVQGGDTIYF. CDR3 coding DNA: TGTGCCAGCAGCACCGACCGGGTCCAGGGTGGAGACACCATATATTTT.

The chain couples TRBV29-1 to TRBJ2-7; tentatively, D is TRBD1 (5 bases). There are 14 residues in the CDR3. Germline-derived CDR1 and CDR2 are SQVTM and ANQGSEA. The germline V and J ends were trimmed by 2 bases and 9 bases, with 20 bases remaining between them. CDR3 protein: CSVETGRESYRQYF. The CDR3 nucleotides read TGCAGCGTTGAAACGGGCAGGGAAAGCTACAGGCAGTACTTC.

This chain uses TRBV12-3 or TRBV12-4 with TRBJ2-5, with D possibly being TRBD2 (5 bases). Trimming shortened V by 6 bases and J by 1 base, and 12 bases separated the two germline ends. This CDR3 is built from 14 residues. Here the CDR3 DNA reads TGTGCCAGCAGCTTACCGGAGGCCCAAGAGACCCAGTACTTC. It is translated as CASSLPEAQETQYF.